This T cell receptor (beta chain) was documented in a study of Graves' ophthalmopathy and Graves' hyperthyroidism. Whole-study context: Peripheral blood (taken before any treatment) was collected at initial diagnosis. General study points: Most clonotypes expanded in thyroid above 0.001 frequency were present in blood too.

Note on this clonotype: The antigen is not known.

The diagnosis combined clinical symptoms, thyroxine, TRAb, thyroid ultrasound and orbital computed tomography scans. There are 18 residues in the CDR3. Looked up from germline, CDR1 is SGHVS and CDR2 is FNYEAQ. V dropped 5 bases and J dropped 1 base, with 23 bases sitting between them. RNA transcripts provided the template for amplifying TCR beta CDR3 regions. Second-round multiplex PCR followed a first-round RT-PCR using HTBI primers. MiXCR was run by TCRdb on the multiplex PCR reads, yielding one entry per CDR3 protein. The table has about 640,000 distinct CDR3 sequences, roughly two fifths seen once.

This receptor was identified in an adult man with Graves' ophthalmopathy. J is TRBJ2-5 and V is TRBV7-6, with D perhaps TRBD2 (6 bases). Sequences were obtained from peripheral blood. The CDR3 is CASSPAAGPINSQETQYF. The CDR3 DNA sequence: TGTGCCAGCAGCCCCGCTGCGGGACCTATAAACTCCCAAGAGACCCAGTACTTC.